The entry below gives a single T cell receptor (beta chain) sequence along with its context. Its antigen is not known. Assay: immunoSEQ multiplex PCR; the TCRdb copy retains only in-frame clones and omits some. The sample contains around 200,000 clones, 85% to 95% of which appear only once. These data originate in a study of T cell responses to AZD1222 COVID-19 vaccine. Trimming took 1 base from V and 2 from J, leaving 11 bases between them. The germline gives CDR1 SGHTA, CDR2 FQGNSA. The CDR3 length is 15 residues. Study results and limitations: White British people made up most donors, females outnumbered males, and clonal diversity was possibly underestimated. Researchers report vaccine-associated CD4 TCRs spanning spike, with dominance at 160-218 and 743-854. Nearly half of spike-specific TCRs reportedly go after variant regions that carry no mutations.

The sequence derives from an adult who received the AZD1222 COVID-19 vaccine. Sequences were derived from peripheral blood, sampled 28 days after the second AZD1222 dose. The chain is built from TRBV7-2 and TRBJ1-2, with D tentatively TRBD1 (6 bases). Here the CDR3 DNA reads TGTGCCAGCAGCTTAGGGGGGCAGCCGAACTATGGCTACACCTTC. It yields the protein CASSLGGQPNYGYTF. Full variable domain (missing parts from reference TRBV7-2 and TRBJ1-2): GAGVSQSPSNKVTEKGKDVELRCDPISGHTALYWYRQSLGQGLEFLIYFQGNSAPDKSGLPSDRFSAERTGGSVSTLTIQRTQQEDSAVYLCASSLGGQPNYGYTFGSGTRLTVV.